A single sample gave rise to the 14 T cell receptor beta chains below, sequenced in a study of T cell changes during pregnancy in multiple sclerosis. The data were produced by immunoSEQ multiplex PCR, yet TCRdb's version contains in-frame clones alone and is incomplete. The sample holds around 40,000 clones, more than 85% seen once. The material was CD8+ T cells from peripheral blood mononuclear cells, obtained in the third trimester of pregnancy. These receptors were taken from a female donor with multiple sclerosis, enrolled in a pregnancy study.

The chain couples TRBV2 to TRBJ1-4, with D possibly matching TRBD1 (6 bases). V was cut by 6 bases and J by 8 bases, with 7 bases left in between. The CDR3 has 11 amino acids. CDR1 and CDR2 from the germline V gene are SNHLY and FYNNEI. The CDR3 region has the DNA TGTGCCAGCAGGGACAGCGAAAAACTGTTTTTT. This encodes CASRDSEKLFF.

This chain uses TRBV6-6 with TRBJ2-7; 9 bases are shared with TRBD1. Germline loops: CDR1 MNHNY, CDR2 SVGAGI (reference sequence). The CDR3 extends over 15 amino acids. The J segment lost 4 bases and the V segment lost 5 bases, leaving 9 bases of the junction unmatched. CDR3 residues: CASSIGGQGIYEQYF. The CDR3 coding sequence is TGTGCCAGCAGTATAGGGGGACAGGGAATTTACGAGCAGTACTTC.

Worth noting for this clone: One end of the junction is discordant with germline, which a read error may explain. The chain combines TRBV7-7 with TRBJ2-7; TRBD1 matches 7 bases. The CDR3 consists of 13 residues. CDR1 SSHAT and CDR2 FNYEAQ come from the germline V gene (reference sequence). The chain's CDR3 is CASSPDRSYEQYF. The DNA of the CDR3 is TGTGCTAGCAGCCCGGACAGGTCCTACGAGCAGTACTTC. Variable domain in full (rest from reference TRBV7-7 and TRBJ2-7): GAGVSQSPRYKVTKRGQDVTLRCDPISSHATLYWYQQALGQGPEFLTYFNYEAQPDKSGLPSDRFSAERPEGSISTLTIQRTEQRDSAMYRCASSPDRSYEQYFGPGTRLTVT.

The rearrangement uses TRBV7-9 and TRBJ1-2; 8 bases line up with TRBD1. Trimming cost V 1 base and J 3 bases; bases outside gene matches: 7. This CDR3 is 16 amino acids long. Germline lookup yields CDR1 SEHNR and CDR2 FQNEAQ (reference sequence). CDR3 region: CASSLVGTGVYYGYTF. The CDR3 DNA follows: TGTGCCAGCAGCTTAGTCGGGACAGGTGTATACTATGGCTACACCTTC.

This clone was seen just once. The rearrangement joins TRBV6-5 to TRBJ2-1; a weak D match, TRBD2 (5 bases). CDR1 MNHEY and CDR2 SVGAGI come from the germline V gene. V shed 0 bases and J shed 8 bases, with 17 bases lying between them. CDR3 size: 16 residues. In nucleotides, the CDR3 is TGTGCCAGCAGTTACTCTGCAGGAGAGCGGCACTATGAGCAGTTCTTC. It encodes CASSYSAGERHYEQFF.

V is TRBV7-8 and J is TRBJ2-1; 7 nucleotides agree with TRBD1. Germline lookup yields CDR1 SGHVS and CDR2 FQNEAQ. The CDR3 extends over 14 amino acids. V was clipped by 3 bases and J by 10 bases; unmatched bases: 9. CDR3 DNA: TGTGCCAGCAGCTTCACAGCACAGGGGTCCGAGCAGTTCTTC. The encoded protein is CASSFTAQGSEQFF.

The chain employs TRBV6-1 and TRBJ1-2, with 8 bases that match TRBD1. The CDR3 extends over 16 amino acids. Trimming removed 1 base from V and 4 bases from J; junction bases left unmatched: 8. Germline CDR1 and CDR2: MNHNS and SASEGT. CDR3 sequence: CASSEEIQGALYGYTF. CDR3 bases: TGTGCCAGCAGTGAAGAAATTCAGGGGGCTCTCTATGGCTACACCTTC.

This clone came up once. V usage is TRBV7-2 and J usage is TRBJ1-4; D gene ambiguous. CDR1 is SGHTA, CDR2 FQGNSA, per germline. Trimming took 5 bases from V and 5 from J, leaving 18 bases between them. This CDR3 has 16 amino acids. CDR3 sequence: CASSPYPRELNEKLFF. For the CDR3, the DNA is TGTGCCAGCAGCCCCTACCCGCGGGAGTTAAATGAAAAACTGTTTTTT.

In this sample, this clone turned up a few times. V gene TRBV4-1 combines with J gene TRBJ1-2; D perhaps matches TRBD1 (6 bases). Germline V gene sequence: CDR1 MGHRA, CDR2 YSYEKL. The CDR3 contains 14 residues. Deletions cut 4 bases from V and 1 base from J, with 10 bases between. CDR3 region: CASSPDSFNYGYTF. The DNA for the CDR3 is TGCGCCAGCAGCCCGGACAGTTTTAACTATGGCTACACCTTC.

The V and J genes are TRBV6-1 and TRBJ2-7, with 10 bases aligning to TRBD2. This CDR3 is built from 15 residues. Germline assignment: CDR1 MNHNS and CDR2 SASEGT. J gave up 0 bases and V 6 bases, and 5 bases lay outside the gene matches. The CDR3 protein is CASRGSGGSSYEQYF. The CDR3 DNA reads as TGTGCCAGCAGGGGTAGCGGGGGGAGCTCCTACGAGCAGTACTTC.

The J gene is TRBJ1-4, the V gene TRBV15, with a tentative D call TRBD1 (5 bases). V lost 4 bases and J lost 4, with 19 bases in between. The V gene's germline CDR1 is LNHNV and CDR2 YYDKDF (reference sequence). CDR3 length: 17 amino acids. CDR3 coding DNA: TGTGCCACCAGCACCCTTGGCGCGGGGCTGATTAATGAAAAACTGTTTTTT. Residues: CATSTLGAGLINEKLFF. The full variable domain, completed using reference TRBV15 and TRBJ1-4, is DAMVIQNPRYQVTQFGKPVTLSCSQTLNHNVMYWYQQKSSQAPKLLFHYYDKDFNNEADTPDNFQSRRPNTSFCFLDIRSPGLGDTAMYLCATSTLGAGLINEKLFFGSGTQLSVL.

The chain is built from TRBV2 and TRBJ1-5, with TRBD1 matching 7 bases. This CDR3 contains 15 residues. V was clipped by 2 bases and J by 3 bases; unmatched bases: 4. In germline, CDR1 is SNHLY, CDR2 FYNNEI. The CDR3: CASSEHRGANQPQHF. The CDR3 nucleotides are TGTGCCAGCAGTGAACACAGGGGTGCCAATCAGCCCCAGCATTTT.

V is TRBV7-9 and J is TRBJ2-3, with 8 nucleotides matching TRBD2. V was clipped by 5 bases and J by 2 bases; unmatched bases: 12. The CDR3 consists of 17 residues. CDR1 and CDR2 from the germline V gene are SEHNR and FQNEAQ (reference sequence). The CDR3 sequence: CASSVYPLAGHTDTQYF. The DNA of the CDR3 is TGTGCCAGCAGCGTATACCCCTTAGCGGGGCACACAGATACGCAGTATTTT.

The chain is built from TRBV6-6 and TRBJ2-7, with TRBD2 as a possible D gene (6 bases). The V end was cut by 7 bases, the J end by 3 bases, with 13 bases between. The V gene's germline CDR1 is MNHNY and CDR2 SVGAGI (reference sequence). The CDR3 extends over 13 amino acids. This CDR3 is CASIDPAGYEQYF. In nucleotides, the CDR3 is TGTGCCAGCATTGATCCAGCGGGCTACGAGCAGTACTTC.